The 16 T cell receptor beta chains below come from one sample, sequenced in a study of low-dose radiotherapy and immunotherapy resistance in tumors. With TRAV- and TRBV-specific primers, first-strand cDNA was made, covering the alpha and beta chains. TCR amplification involved about 20 PCR cycles with a constant-region primer and V-primer adapter. A single record per CDR3 protein comes from TCRdb applying MiXCR to the reads. The table records under 20,000 distinct CDR3 sequences, under 80% of them present only once. The source of these receptors is a human donor with advanced metastatic prostate, ovarian, gallbladder or colorectal cancer (not recorded which). This table probably holds off-target reads from a library built for another chain.

The chain uses TRBV24-1 and TRBJ2-1; 8 bases line up with TRBD2. V lost 7 bases and J lost 10; bases outside the gene matches: 11. The germline CDR1 and CDR2 sequences are KGHDR and SFDVKD. The CDR3 runs 14 residues. CDR3 in DNA: TGTGCCACCAGCACTAGCGGAGGCGGCCGAGAGCAGTTCTTC. Its protein product is CATSTSGGGREQFF.

The chain has TRBV5-1 and TRBJ2-1; 9 bases are shared with TRBD2. The CDR3 loop spans 16 amino acids. Germline-derived CDR1 and CDR2 are SGHRS and YFSETQ. The junction had 5 bases not matched to a gene; V was cut back by 0 bases and J by 4 bases. Written as DNA, the CDR3 is TGCGCCAGCAGCTTGGACGGTAGCGGGGGTTACAATGAGCAGTTCTTC. Encoded protein: CASSLDGSGGYNEQFF.

The V gene is TRBV11-2, the J gene TRBJ2-3; 9 positions match TRBD2. The V gene's germline CDR1 is SGHAT and CDR2 FQNNGV. Trimming removed 0 bases from V and 5 bases from J; junction bases left unmatched: 3. The CDR3 has 15 amino acids. This CDR3 is CASSLEAGGQDTQYF. The CDR3, as DNA: TGTGCCAGCAGCTTAGAGGCGGGAGGGCAAGATACGCAGTATTTT. Full variable domain (missing parts from reference TRBV11-2 and TRBJ2-3): EAGVAQSPRYKIIEKRQSVAFWCNPISGHATLYWYQQILGQGPKLLIQFQNNGVVDDSQLPKDRFSAERLKGVDSTLKIQPAKLEDSAVYLCASSLEAGGQDTQYFGPGTRLTVL.

V usage is TRBV5-1 and J usage is TRBJ2-7; weak D call: TRBD1 (6 bases). V was pared by 0 bases and J by 6 bases, with 16 bases between. Germline values: CDR1 SGHRS, CDR2 YFSETQ. This CDR3 region has 15 residues. CDR3: CASSLDREGAGEQYF. In DNA form, the CDR3 reads TGCGCCAGCAGCTTGGACAGGGAAGGAGCCGGCGAGCAGTACTTC.

The CDR3 region is CASSATGTGQETQYF. CDR3 in DNA: TGTGCCAGCAGTGCTACCGGGACAGGGCAAGAGACCCAGTACTTC. This chain connects TRBV26 to TRBJ2-5; the table's TRBD1 call for D was not verified on the DNA. TRBV26 is assigned pseudogene status. CDR3 size: 15 residues.

The rearrangement links TRBV7-2 to TRBJ2-2; D could derive from TRBD1 or TRBD2 (5 bases each). In germline, CDR1 is SGHTA, CDR2 FQGNSA. Trimming removed 1 base from V and 10 bases from J, with 16 bases in between. This CDR3 spans 15 amino acids. The CDR3 reads CASSLGLTGTMELFF. Written as DNA, the CDR3 is TGTGCCAGCAGCTTAGGGCTCACCGGGACCATGGAGCTGTTTTTT.

In regard to this clonotype: At one of its ends the junction is not consistent with the germline gene, which may arise from a read error. The rearrangement links TRBV27 to TRBJ2-1; D is undetermined. The germline CDR1 and CDR2 sequences are MNHEY and SMNVEV (reference sequence). The CDR3 has 15 residues. The CDR3 is CATSETLLPENEQFF. The CDR3 DNA reads as TGTGCCACCAGTGAAACCCTCTTACCGGAGAATGAGCAGTTCTTC.

V gene TRBV9 combines with J gene TRBJ2-1, with TRBD2 matching over 10 bases. Germline CDR1 is SGDLS and CDR2 is YYNGEE. J gave up 0 bases and V 1 base, and 7 bases lay outside the gene matches. The CDR3 runs 18 residues. The CDR3 is CASSVISGGTHSYNEQFF. The CDR3 bases are TGTGCCAGCAGCGTAATTAGCGGGGGGACCCACTCCTACAATGAGCAGTTCTTC.

The J gene is TRBJ2-2, the V gene TRBV20-1; D is undetermined. The germline V gene has CDR1 DFQATT and CDR2 SNEGSKA (reference sequence). The CDR3 sequence is 13 residues long. V was cut by 5 bases and J by 6 bases, with 13 bases left in between. The CDR3 region is CSAHPRSAGELFF. The CDR3 coding sequence is TGCAGTGCTCACCCCAGGAGCGCCGGGGAGCTGTTTTTT.

V and J are TRBV27 and TRBJ2-1; no reliable D call. The CDR3 consists of 13 residues. V lost 3 bases and J lost 6, with 9 bases in between. Germline CDR1 is MNHEY and CDR2 is SMNVEV (reference sequence). The CDR3: CASSFIPPNEQFF. The DNA for the CDR3 is TGTGCCAGCAGTTTTATTCCCCCCAATGAGCAGTTCTTC.

The V and J genes are TRBV5-4 and TRBJ1-2, with TRBD1 matching 7 bases. CDR3 length equals 14 residues. The V and J ends lost 4 bases and 2 bases, in that order; junction bases with no gene match: 5. Germline assignment: CDR1 SGHNT and CDR2 YYREEE (reference sequence). The CDR3 sequence is CASSGRGRNYGYTF. The CDR3 DNA reads as TGTGCCAGCAGCGGAAGGGGGCGCAACTATGGCTACACCTTC.

CDR3 protein: CASSPGTGQSYNNEQFF. In nucleotides, the CDR3 is TGTGCCAGCAGCCCTGGGACAGGGCAGAGCTATAACAATGAGCAGTTCTTC. The chain couples TRBV7-3 to TRBJ2-1; 9 bases align to TRBD1. V lost 5 bases and J lost 5; bases outside the gene matches: 13. Germline loops: CDR1 SGHTA, CDR2 FQGTGA. The CDR3 runs 17 residues.

CDR3 sequence: CASSVVSKGSEQYF. CDR3 nucleotide sequence: TGTGCCAGCAGCGTGGTGTCTAAGGGAAGCGAGCAGTACTTC. The rearrangement uses TRBV28 and TRBJ2-7, with no clear D. Per the germline V gene, CDR1 is MDHEN and CDR2 is SYDVKM. Trimming stripped 6 bases from V and 6 bases from J, with 18 bases between. The CDR3 is 14 amino acids.

The chain has TRBV6-2 or TRBV6-3 and TRBJ2-7; the D gene is possibly TRBD2 (6 bases). Trimming left V 7 bases short and J 3 bases short, with 16 bases between. Germline loops: CDR1 MNHEY, CDR2 SVGEGT. The CDR3 covers 14 residues. Here the CDR3 DNA reads TGTGCCAGCACCGCCACGGGACTGATCTACGAGCAGTACTTC. As protein: CASTATGLIYEQYF.

In its sample, this clonotype was seen once. The chain carries TRBV12-5 and TRBJ1-5; D call uncertain. Germline assignment: CDR1 LGHNT and CDR2 FRNRAP. V lost 7 bases and J lost 1, with 14 bases in between. The CDR3 is 15 amino acids. Here the CDR3 reads CASAPSGGSNQPQHF. DNA for the CDR3: TGTGCTAGTGCCCCGTCAGGTGGGAGCAATCAGCCCCAGCATTTT.

This chain uses TRBV5-6 with TRBJ2-2, with D maybe TRBD1 (6 bases). The CDR3 extends over 15 amino acids. Germline values: CDR1 SGHDT, CDR2 YYEEEE. The V and J ends lost 1 base and 3 bases respectively, with 10 bases between them. CDR3: CASSLPGVYTGELFF. The DNA for the CDR3 is TGTGCCAGCAGCTTGCCAGGGGTATACACCGGGGAGCTGTTTTTT. The full variable domain, with the rest looked up from reference TRBV5-6 and TRBJ2-2, is DAGVTQSPTHLIKTRGQQVTLRCSPKSGHDTVSWYQQALGQGPQFIFQYYEEEERQRGNFPDRFSGHQFPNYSSELNVNALLLGDSALYLCASSLPGVYTGELFFGEGSRLTVL.